This T cell receptor (beta chain) was found in a study of a mutant IDH1 vaccine in newly diagnosed glioma. Study at large: Among treated patients, about 60% were male and about 40% female, and mean age was around 40 years. Most had both radiotherapy and temozolomide beforehand; others had only one. Overall study findings and caveats: Pseudoprogression showed no apparent link to changes in top peripheral T cell clonotypes.

Stated time point: baseline, week 1 (first vaccination visit). Treatment defined: pre-vaccination baseline after standard-of-care therapy. Astrocytomas found in donors were new, WHO grade 3 or 4, IDH1-mutant and ATRX-lost. For this clone: Its antigen is not identified.

CDR1 and CDR2 from the germline V gene are SQVTM and ANQGSEA. The V and J ends lost 7 bases and 7 bases, in that order; junction bases with no gene match: 6. CDR3 length: 13 residues. Using immunoSEQ multiplex PCR, the repertoire was profiled, and TCRdb retains in-frame clones only, with some absent. The top ten hold over 8% of the sample, which has approximately 70,000 clones, around 79% seen once. Sequencing used PBMCs, obtained from a glioma patient treated with radiotherapy, temozolomide or both. The rearrangement links TRBV29-1 to TRBJ2-7, with 14 nucleotides matching TRBD2. This receptor was taken from a man between 50 and 59 years old with glioma. CDR3 loop: CSGGLAGGSEQYF. In DNA, the CDR3 is TGCAGCGGTGGACTAGCGGGGGGAAGTGAGCAGTACTTC.